A selection of T cell receptor beta chains follows, all from one sample in a study of PD-L1 blockade in urothelial cancer. The assay was immunoSEQ multiplex PCR, and TCRdb's table has in-frame clones only and misses some. The sample includes just over 50,000 clones, more than 75% seen only once; the top ten take 16%. The material was PBMCs, obtained around atezolizumab (anti-PD-L1) treatment. The source is a man aged 60-69 years with urothelial cancer. The CDR3 runs from the conserved cysteine through the conserved F or W. A D gene is named only where the DNA matches it firmly. Size is omitted from some rows. Given values are once, few, many or a class for expanded clones.

D gene,V gene,clone size,J gene,CDR3 DNA,CDR3 protein
-,TRBV6-5,few,TRBJ1-4,TGTGCCAGCAGTTACATGAGTGCTAATGAAAAACTGTTTTTT,CASSYMSANEKLFF
TRBD1,TRBV10-3,-,TRBJ1-4,TGTGCCATCAGTGACCTGCCCCCACAAACAGGGGGAGGGTCAACTAATGAAAAACTGTTTTTT,CAISDLPPQTGGGSTNEKLFF
-,TRBV28,-,TRBJ2-1,TGTGCCTGTGGCCAGGTTGGTCGCAATGAGCAGTTCTTC,CACGQVGRNEQFF
TRBD2,TRBV5-1,-,TRBJ2-5,TGCGCCAGCAGCGTGCTAGCGGGGGGGCAGGAGACCCAGTACTTC,CASSVLAGGQETQYF
-,TRBV12-5,-,TRBJ1-5,TGTGCTAGTGGTCCTCCCGGAAACCAGGGGACCCCGCCCCAGCATTTT,CASGPPGNQGTPPQHF
TRBD2,TRBV7-7,-,TRBJ2-3,TGTGCTAGCAGCTTAGGGCGGGAGGATACGCAGTATTTT,CASSLGREDTQYF
-,TRBV14,-,TRBJ1-4,TGTGCCAGCAGCCAAGATGGGACAAGCGGTCGACTGTTTTTT,CASSQDGTSGRLFF
TRBD1,TRBV18,once,TRBJ2-7,TGTGCCAGCTCATCATCTACAGGGGGATACGAGCAGTACTTC,CASSSSTGGYEQYF
TRBD1,TRBV28,-,TRBJ2-3,TGTGCCACCTACAGGGGTAGCACAGATACGCAGTATTTT,CATYRGSTDTQYF
TRBD2,TRBV6-1,-,TRBJ2-1,TGTGCCATCAATGCGCATAGCGGGAACAATGAGCAGTTCTTC,CAINAHSGNNEQFF
TRBD1,TRBV5-5,-,TRBJ2-5,TGTGCCAGCAGCTTGGGCAGGGGGCGGAGGGAGACCCAGTACTTC,CASSLGRGRRETQYF
TRBD2,TRBV7-9,large,TRBJ2-7,TGTGCCAGCAGCCCAAGCGGGGGGAATGGCTACGAGCAGTACTTC,CASSPSGGNGYEQYF
TRBD1,TRBV30,-,TRBJ2-7,TGTGCCGTATACAGGGGGCTATCCTACGAGCAGTACTTC,CAVYRGLSYEQYF
-,TRBV30,-,TRBJ1-5,TGTGCCTGGGCAACCCAGGGAAATCAGCCCCAGCATTTT,CAWATQGNQPQHF
TRBD1,TRBV27,-,TRBJ1-2,TGTGCCAGCAGACCTGACAGGTCAGGGGGTTACACCTTC,CASRPDRSGGYTF
-,TRBV15,-,TRBJ2-7,TGTGCCACCAGCAGAACCGGGACACACACCAACGAGCAGTACTTC,CATSRTGTHTNEQYF
TRBD1,TRBV9,-,TRBJ2-7,TGTGCCAGCAGCGTATACGGGACAGGGTCCTACGAGCAGTACTTC,CASSVYGTGSYEQYF
TRBD1,TRBV7-6,-,TRBJ1-1,TGTGCCAGCAGCTCCTACCGGGACAGGGGATCGGTAGGAGCTTTCTTT,CASSSYRDRGSVGAFF
TRBD1,TRBV7-6,-,TRBJ2-7,TGTGCCAGCAGCTTGCAAGGGACAGCCGAGCAGTACTTC,CASSLQGTAEQYF
TRBD2,TRBV28,-,TRBJ2-1,TGTGCCAGCAGTTTAGTAGGGCGGGAGATACAGTTTGAGCAGTTCTTC,CASSLVGREIQFEQFF
TRBD1,TRBV19,-,TRBJ2-5,TGTGCCAGTAGTTCTGCAGGACAGGGCCTACAAGAGACCCAGTACTTC,CASSSAGQGLQETQYF
TRBD1,TRBV5-1,-,TRBJ1-5,TGCGCCAGCAGCTTTACAGGGGTAGGCAATCAGCCCCAGCATTTT,CASSFTGVGNQPQHF
-,TRBV5-1,-,TRBJ2-7,TGCGCCAGCAGCTTCGGGCAGGGGCCCTACGAGCAGTACTTC,CASSFGQGPYEQYF
TRBD1,TRBV9,-,TRBJ2-7,TGTGCCAGCAGCGTAGTAGGACAGGGGGCCGACGAGCAGTACTTC,CASSVVGQGADEQYF
-,TRBV2,-,TRBJ2-7,TGTGCCAGCAGAGCCAGCGGACTCTACGAGCAGTACTTC,CASRASGLYEQYF
-,TRBV30,-,TRBJ2-3,TGTGCCTGGAGTGCAAGCACAGATACGCAGTATTTT,CAWSASTDTQYF
TRBD1,TRBV28,-,TRBJ1-1,TGTGCCACGGGACAGGGGGCAGTCACTGAAGCTTTCTTT,CATGQGAVTEAFF
TRBD2,TRBV4-1,-,TRBJ2-7,TGCGCCAGCAGACTAGCGGGGGGATCCTACGAGCAGTACTTC,CASRLAGGSYEQYF
-,TRBV10-3,-,TRBJ1-2,TGTGCCATCAGTGACGGCAGTAGCGGCTACACCTTC,CAISDGSSGYTF
TRBD2,TRBV28,-,TRBJ2-5,TGTGCCAGCAGTAAAGGACTAGCGGGCGAGACCCAGTACTTC,CASSKGLAGETQYF
-,TRBV11-2,-,TRBJ2-7,TGTGCCAGCAGCATTGAGAGGGCTAGTAGGCACGAGCAGTACTTC,CASSIERASRHEQYF
-,TRBV13,once,TRBJ1-2,TGTGCCAGCAGCTTCCCAGGGCATGGCTACACCTTC,CASSFPGHGYTF
-,TRBV11-3,-,TRBJ1-4,TGTGCCAGCAGCTTAGGGAGGTGGGAGGCGGCTAATGAAAAACTGTTTTTT,CASSLGRWEAANEKLFF
-,TRBV5-1,-,TRBJ2-7,TGCGCCAGCCAGGTCGGACAGCTAGCGGATTACGAGCAGTACTTC,CASQVGQLADYEQYF
TRBD1,TRBV7-2,once,TRBJ1-2,TGTGCCAGCAGCTCATCCGGGACAGGTACCTATGGCTACACCTTC,CASSSSGTGTYGYTF
-,TRBV7-9,medium-sized,TRBJ2-7,TGTGCCAGCAGCTTGGGGCCCCAATTCTACGAGCAGTACTTC,CASSLGPQFYEQYF
-,TRBV18,-,TRBJ1-3,TGTGCCAGCTCACCCATGACAGGCACCTTGCTGGATCTCGGAAACACCATATATTTT,CASSPMTGTLLDLGNTIYF
TRBD1,TRBV27,-,TRBJ2-3,TGTGCCAGCATGGATGGGACAGGGCGGCCAGATACGCAGTATTTT,CASMDGTGRPDTQYF
-,TRBV30,-,TRBJ2-1,TGTGCCTGGAGTGTGACGGAGTTGTACAATGAGCAGTTCTTC,CAWSVTELYNEQFF
TRBD1,TRBV5-5,-,TRBJ2-7,TGTGCCAGCAGCCCGAGAAGGGACAGGGCACCCTACGAGCAGTACTTC,CASSPRRDRAPYEQYF
TRBD2,TRBV7-3,-,TRBJ2-5,TGTGCCAGCAGCTTAACGGGTAGCGGGGGTGGACAAGAGACCCAGTACTTC,CASSLTGSGGGQETQYF
TRBD2,TRBV6-5,-,TRBJ2-7,TGTGCCAGCAAACGACTAGCGGGGGGCTCCTACGAGCAGTACTTC,CASKRLAGGSYEQYF
TRBD1,TRBV2,-,TRBJ2-5,TGTGCCAGCCTCCGCGACAGGGGGCTGGGTGAGACCCAGTACTTC,CASLRDRGLGETQYF